The clone carrying this T cell receptor (beta chain) was counted between two and nine times. Sequenced by immunoSEQ multiplex PCR; TCRdb stores in-frame clones only, minus some. The sample lists approximately 75,000 clones; around four fifths were seen once. This CDR3 region has 14 residues. With 6 bases clipped from V and 6 bases from J, the junction kept 7 bases outside the gene matches. Looked up from germline, CDR1 is MRHNA and CDR2 is SNTAGT. This sample was included in a study of blood T cell repertoires in COVID-19. Material: peripheral blood. This clonotype originated in a woman of 80 years or more with acute or convalescent COVID-19. The genes are TRBV6-4 and TRBJ2-2; 7 nucleotides align to TRBD1. Here the CDR3 reads CASSTGAGAGELFF. The CDR3 DNA reads as TGTGCCAGCAGCACAGGGGCCGGGGCCGGGGAGCTGTTTTTT.